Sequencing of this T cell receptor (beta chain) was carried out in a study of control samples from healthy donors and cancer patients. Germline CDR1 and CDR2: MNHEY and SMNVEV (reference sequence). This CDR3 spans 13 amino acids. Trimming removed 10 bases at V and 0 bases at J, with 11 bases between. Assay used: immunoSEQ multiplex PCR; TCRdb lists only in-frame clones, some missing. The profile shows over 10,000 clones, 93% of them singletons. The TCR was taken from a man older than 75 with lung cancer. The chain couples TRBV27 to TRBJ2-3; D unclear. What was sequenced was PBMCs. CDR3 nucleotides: TGTGCCACCTCAGGCCCTAGCACAGATACGCAGTATTTT. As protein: CATSGPSTDTQYF.